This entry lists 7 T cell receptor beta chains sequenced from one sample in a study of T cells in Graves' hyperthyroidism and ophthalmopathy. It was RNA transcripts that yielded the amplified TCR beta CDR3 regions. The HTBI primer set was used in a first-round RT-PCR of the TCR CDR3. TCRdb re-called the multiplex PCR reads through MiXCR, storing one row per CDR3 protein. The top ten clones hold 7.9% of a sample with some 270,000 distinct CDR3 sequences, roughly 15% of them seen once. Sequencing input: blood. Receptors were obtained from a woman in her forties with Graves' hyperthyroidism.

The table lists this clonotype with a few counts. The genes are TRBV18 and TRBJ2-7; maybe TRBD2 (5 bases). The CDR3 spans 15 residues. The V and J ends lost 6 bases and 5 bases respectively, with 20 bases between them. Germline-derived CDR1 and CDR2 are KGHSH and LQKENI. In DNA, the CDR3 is TGTGCCAGCTCTCCGGCTAGCTTGACGGTCCACGAGCAGTACTTC. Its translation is CASSPASLTVHEQYF.

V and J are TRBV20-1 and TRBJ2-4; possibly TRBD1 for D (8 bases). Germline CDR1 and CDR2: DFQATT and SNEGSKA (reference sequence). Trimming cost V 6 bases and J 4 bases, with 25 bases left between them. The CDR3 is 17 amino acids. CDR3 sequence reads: CSAPITGGDLFKNIQYF. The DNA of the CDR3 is TGCAGTGCACCGATAACAGGGGGGGATTTATTTAAAAACATTCAGTACTTC.

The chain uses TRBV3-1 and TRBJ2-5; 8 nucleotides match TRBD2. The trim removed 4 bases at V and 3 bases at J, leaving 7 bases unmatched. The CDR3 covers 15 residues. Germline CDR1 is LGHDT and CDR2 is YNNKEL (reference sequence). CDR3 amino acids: CASSLLSAGEETQYF. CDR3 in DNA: TGTGCCAGCAGCCTCCTCTCAGCGGGGGAAGAGACCCAGTACTTC.

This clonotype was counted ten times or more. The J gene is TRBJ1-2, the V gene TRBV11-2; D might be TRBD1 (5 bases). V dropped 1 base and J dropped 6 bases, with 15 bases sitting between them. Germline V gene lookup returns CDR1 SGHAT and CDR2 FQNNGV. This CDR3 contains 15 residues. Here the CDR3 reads CASSLGGTRPDGYTF. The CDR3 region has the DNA TGTGCCAGCAGCTTAGGGGGGACGCGACCGGATGGCTACACCTTC.

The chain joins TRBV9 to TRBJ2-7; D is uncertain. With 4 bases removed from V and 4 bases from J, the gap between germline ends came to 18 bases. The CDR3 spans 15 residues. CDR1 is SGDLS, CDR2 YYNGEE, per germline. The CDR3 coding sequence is TGTGCCAGCAGCCAAGTCCCCCTCCTCGAGTACGAGCAGTACTTC. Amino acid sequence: CASSQVPLLEYEQYF.

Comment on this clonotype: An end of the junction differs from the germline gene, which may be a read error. The CDR3 region is CASVESQNSPLHF. The CDR3 DNA reads as TGTGCCAGCGTGGAGAGTCAGAATTCGCCCCTCCACTTT. The V gene is TRBV18, the J gene TRBJ1-6; D gene unclear. Germline values: CDR1 KGHSH, CDR2 LQKENI. CDR3 length: 13 residues.

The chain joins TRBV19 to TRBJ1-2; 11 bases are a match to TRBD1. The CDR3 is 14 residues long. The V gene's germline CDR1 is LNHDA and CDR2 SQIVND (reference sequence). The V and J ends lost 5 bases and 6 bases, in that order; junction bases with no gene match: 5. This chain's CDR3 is CASSSRDRGNGYTF. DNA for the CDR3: TGTGCCAGTAGTTCCCGGGACAGGGGGAATGGCTACACCTTC. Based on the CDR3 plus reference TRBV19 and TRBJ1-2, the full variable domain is DGGITQSPKYLFRKEGQNVTLSCEQNLNHDAMYWYRQDPGQGLRLIYYSQIVNDFQKGDIAEGYSVSREKKESFPLTVTSAQKNPTAFYLCASSSRDRGNGYTFGSGTRLTVV.